These 5 T cell receptor beta chains originate from one sample sequenced in a study of shared clonotypes between healthy human individuals. Generated by immunoSEQ multiplex PCR, the TCRdb table keeps only in-frame clones and is missing some. The sample includes millions of clones, just over 90% of them seen just once. Sequencing input: naive CD4+ T cells from PBMCs. The subset: CD45RA+ positively selected. Receptors originate from a man aged 18-30 years in good health. Some clones in this sample may be carry-over from other donors' samples.

The chain uses TRBV6-5 and TRBJ1-2; D perhaps matches TRBD1 (6 bases). Trimming stripped 4 bases from V and 5 bases from J, with 11 bases between. Germline CDR1 is MNHEY and CDR2 is SVGAGI. The CDR3 spans 13 residues. CDR3 residues: CASSLQGPYGYTF. The CDR3 DNA reads as TGTGCCAGCAGTTTACAGGGCCCTTATGGCTACACCTTC.

The chain combines TRBV6-5 with TRBJ1-2; tentatively, D is TRBD1 (5 bases). V was pared by 4 bases and J by 0 bases, with 12 bases between. Germline V lookup: CDR1 MNHEY, CDR2 SVGAGI. The CDR3 is 15 amino acids. The chain's CDR3 is CASSSSPRANYGYTF. The CDR3 DNA is TGTGCCAGCAGTTCCAGCCCCAGGGCTAACTATGGCTACACCTTC.

V and J are TRBV5-3 and TRBJ1-2; D not resolved. TRBV5-3 carries the ORF label, with uncertain function. Between the trimmed V and J ends, which lost 1 base and 8 bases, there was a span of 9 bases. CDR3 size: 12 residues. The CDR3 protein is CARSLTGRGYTF. The CDR3, as DNA: TGTGCCAGAAGCTTGACGGGGAGAGGCTACACCTTC.

This rearrangement joins TRBV5-1 to TRBJ2-1; TRBD2 might be the D (6 bases). The V gene's germline CDR1 is SGHRS and CDR2 YFSETQ. The CDR3 contains 14 residues. Deletions cut 3 bases from V and 9 bases from J, with 16 bases between. The chain's CDR3 is CASSSRDFSGEQFF. The DNA of the CDR3 is TGCGCCAGCAGCTCGAGGGACTTTAGCGGTGAGCAGTTCTTC.

This chain uses TRBV30 with TRBJ1-6, with no clear D. The V end lost 2 bases, the J end lost 5 bases, and 7 bases lay between the germline ends. Germline V gene data show CDR1 as GTSNPN and CDR2 as SVGIG (reference sequence). The CDR3 covers 13 residues. CDR3 bases: TGTGCCTGGAGTAGAGGGAATAATTCACCCCTCCACTTT. It specifies CAWSRGNNSPLHF.